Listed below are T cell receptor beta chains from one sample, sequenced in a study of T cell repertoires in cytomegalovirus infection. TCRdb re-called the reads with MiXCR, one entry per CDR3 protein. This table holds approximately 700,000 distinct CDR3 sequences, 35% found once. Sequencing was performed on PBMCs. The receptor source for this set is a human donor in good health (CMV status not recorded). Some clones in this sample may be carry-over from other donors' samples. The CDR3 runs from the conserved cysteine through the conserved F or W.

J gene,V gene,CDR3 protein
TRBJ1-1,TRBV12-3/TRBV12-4,CASSYPTGTAFF
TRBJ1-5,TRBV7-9,CASSLATGAGQPQHF
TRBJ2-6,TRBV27,CASSRHRGTGANVLTF
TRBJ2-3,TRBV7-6,CASSKLAGGGTDTQYF
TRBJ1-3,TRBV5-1,CASSRGRTAGNTIYF
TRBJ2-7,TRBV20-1,CTTTRGLGEQYF
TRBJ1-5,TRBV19,CASNGGDQPQHF
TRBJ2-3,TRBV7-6,CASSFLLSGGPTPDTQYF
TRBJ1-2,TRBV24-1,CATSAGRSHGYTF
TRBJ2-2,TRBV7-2,CASRREGEAGELFF
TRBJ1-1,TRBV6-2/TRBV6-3,CASSYPNRGRRGMNTEAFF
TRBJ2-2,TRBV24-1,CATSSMGSPGELFF